The 10 T cell receptor beta chains below come from one sample, sequenced in a study of blood T cell repertoires in COVID-19. Sequencing used immunoSEQ multiplex PCR; TCRdb keeps in-frame clones, though not all of them. The data hold under 130,000 clones, with about 87% observed a single time. Sequenced input: peripheral blood. These receptors were obtained from a human donor in a cohort sampled during active or convalescent COVID-19.

This clone occurred a few times. The genes are TRBV2 and TRBJ1-5; a possible D gene is TRBD1 (6 bases). Looked up from germline, CDR1 is SNHLY and CDR2 is FYNNEI. The CDR3 is 13 amino acids. V lost 8 bases, J lost 5 bases, and 13 bases lay in between. The CDR3 reads CASGQYEDQPQHF. The CDR3 nucleotides are TGTGCCAGCGGACAGTATGAGGATCAGCCCCAGCATTTT.

The V call is TRBV10-3, the J call TRBJ1-2; weak D call: TRBD1 (5 bases). The CDR3 has 14 amino acids. Germline-derived CDR1 and CDR2 are ENHRY and SYGVKD. V lost 1 base to trimming and J lost 8 bases, with 14 bases between them. CDR3 in amino acids: CAISEYKGDDGYTF. For the CDR3, the DNA is TGTGCCATCAGTGAGTACAAAGGGGATGACGGCTACACCTTC.

The chain has TRBV19 and TRBJ2-1; possible D gene TRBD1, 5 bases. The CDR3 contains 13 residues. In germline, CDR1 is LNHDA, CDR2 SQIVND (reference sequence). V was cut by 5 bases and J by 4 bases, with 9 bases left in between. CDR3 protein: CASSPTAYNEQFF. The CDR3 nucleotides are TGTGCCAGTAGTCCGACAGCTTACAATGAGCAGTTCTTC.

This clone was detected once. The chain has TRBV4-3 and TRBJ2-2, with D possibly matching TRBD1 (6 bases). The length of the CDR3 is 16 residues. Germline loops: CDR1 LGHNA, CDR2 YSLEER. V was cut by 4 bases and J by 5 bases, with 17 bases left in between. CDR3 sequence: CASSPQGFFGTGELFF. For the CDR3, the DNA is TGCGCCAGCAGCCCACAGGGATTTTTTGGTACCGGGGAGCTGTTTTTT.

The rearrangement links TRBV6-5 to TRBJ1-4, with D possibly TRBD1 on 5 matching bases. V was cut by 6 bases and J by 11 bases, with 16 bases left in between. Germline values: CDR1 MNHEY, CDR2 SVGAGI. This CDR3 is 13 amino acids long. CDR3 amino acids: CASSPDAGVKLFF. The CDR3 DNA reads TGTGCCAGCAGCCCAGACGCGGGGGTGAAACTGTTTTTT.

This chain connects TRBV7-9 to TRBJ1-2; the match to TRBD1 covers 12 bases. The trim removed 5 bases at V and 8 bases at J, leaving 6 bases unmatched. The CDR3 spans 14 residues. Germline assignment: CDR1 SEHNR and CDR2 FQNEAQ (reference sequence). CDR3 in DNA: TGTGCCAGCAGCACCCGGGACAGGGGGCTGGGCTACACCTTC. This codes for CASSTRDRGLGYTF.

The chain is built from TRBV19 and TRBJ1-5; D is ambiguous. With 1 base removed from V and 6 bases from J, the gap between germline ends came to 16 bases. CDR3 size: 16 residues. Germline values: CDR1 LNHDA, CDR2 SQIVND (reference sequence). The CDR3 loop is CASSIGAGGIPQPQHF. The DNA for the CDR3 is TGTGCCAGTAGTATAGGAGCCGGCGGCATTCCTCAGCCCCAGCATTTT.

The V and J genes are TRBV4-1 and TRBJ2-3; 7 bases map to TRBD1. J lost 1 base, V lost 3 bases, and 7 bases had no gene match. Looked up from germline, CDR1 is MGHRA and CDR2 is YSYEKL. The length of the CDR3 is 16 residues. The chain's CDR3 is CASSQLQGSGTDTQYF. CDR3 nucleotide sequence: TGCGCCAGCAGCCAGTTACAGGGGAGTGGCACAGATACGCAGTATTTT.

This chain uses TRBV2 with TRBJ1-5; perhaps TRBD1 as D (6 bases). The CDR3 covers 16 residues. V lost 2 bases and J lost 4, with 15 bases in between. Germline V CDR1 and CDR2: SNHLY, FYNNEI. This CDR3 is CASSELTGKANQPQHF. DNA for the CDR3: TGTGCCAGCAGTGAACTTACAGGGAAGGCAAATCAGCCCCAGCATTTT.

The rearrangement uses TRBV5-4 and TRBJ2-1; 11 bases align to TRBD1. Germline CDR1 and CDR2: SGHNT and YYREEE (reference sequence). This CDR3 has 15 residues. Trimming took 4 bases from V and 4 from J; bases not matched to a gene: 4. CDR3 sequence: CASSAGTGGYNEQFF. Here the CDR3 DNA reads TGTGCCAGCAGCGCCGGGACAGGGGGGTACAATGAGCAGTTCTTC. Full variable domain (outside the CDR3, taken from reference TRBV5-4 and TRBJ2-1): ETGVTQSPTHLIKTRGQQVTLRCSSQSGHNTVSWYQQALGQGPQFIFQYYREEENGRGNFPPRFSGLQFPNYSSELNVNALELDDSALYLCASSAGTGGYNEQFFGPGTRLTVL.